These 32 T cell receptor beta chains came from one sample sequenced in a study of T cells after yellow fever vaccination (dated by TCRdb to between 2018 and 2021). Libraries came from 5' RACE. Sequenced using an Illumina HiSeq 2500. TCRdb took the public reads, trimmed them with fastp at Q25, ran MiXCR for clone calling and kept in-frame beta chains. Entries are consolidated by CDR3 protein sequence, retaining the most common genes and DNA. The sample data list some 130,000 distinct CDR3 sequences, and roughly 6.7% of these were observed just once. The leading ten clones occupy under 0.8% of the sample. What the treatment or condition label conveys for this sample: live attenuated yellow fever vaccine strain. The specimen comprised CD4+ T cells sorted from PBMCs, sampled 10 days after the yellow fever booster vaccination. The receptors were gathered from a man aged 25-45 years who received the YFV17D yellow fever vaccine.

This clonotype was observed at least ten times. This chain uses TRBV12-3 or TRBV12-4 with TRBJ2-2; TRBD2 matches at 7 bases. The CDR3 loop spans 15 amino acids. V dropped 2 bases and J dropped 6; count of bases not matched to a gene: 6. CDR3 sequence reads: CASSLIRAGAGELFF. CDR3 nucleotides: TGTGCCAGCAGTTTAATTAGGGCGGGAGCCGGGGAGCTGTTTTTT.

This clonotype was recorded many times. J is TRBJ1-4 and V is TRBV6-1; the D is unclear. The V gene's germline CDR1 is MNHNS and CDR2 SASEGT. Trimming cost V 6 bases and J 4 bases, with 9 bases left between them. This CDR3 spans 13 amino acids. The CDR3 loop reads CASSAVVNEKLFF. The CDR3 DNA follows: TGTGCCAGCAGCGCCGTCGTTAATGAAAAACTGTTTTTT.

In this sample, this clonotype turned up a few times. The V and J genes are TRBV3-1 and TRBJ2-5; a weak D match, TRBD1 (5 bases). This CDR3 contains 15 residues. Trimming left V 4 bases short and J 0 bases short, with 12 bases between. CDR1 and CDR2 from the germline V gene are LGHDT and YNNKEL (reference sequence). CDR3 sequence reads: CASSPRGRYQETQYF. The DNA of the CDR3 is TGTGCCAGCAGCCCAAGGGGCCGCTACCAAGAGACCCAGTACTTC.

The chain combines TRBV29-1 with TRBJ2-1; no reliable D call. The germline V gene encodes CDR1 SQVTM and CDR2 ANQGSEA. Trimming took 5 bases from V and 12 from J, leaving 14 bases between them. This CDR3 region has 11 residues. CDR3 protein: CSVYISDRQFF. Written as DNA, the CDR3 is TGCAGCGTTTATATATCAGACCGGCAGTTCTTC.

In this sample, this clonotype turned up many times. The chain uses TRBV28 and TRBJ1-5; D uncertain. Germline loops: CDR1 MDHEN, CDR2 SYDVKM. V was trimmed by 3 bases and J by 2 bases, leaving 11 bases between them. This CDR3 has 15 amino acids. CDR3 nucleotides: TGTGCCAGCAGTTTGCCACCGTCCGGCAATCAGCCCCAGCATTTT. Its translation: CASSLPPSGNQPQHF.

This clonotype has only a few counts. The chain links TRBV19 to TRBJ2-7; D remains ambiguous. The CDR3 spans 14 residues. Trimming stripped 3 bases from V and 3 bases from J, with 12 bases between. Germline CDR1 LNHDA, CDR2 SQIVND (reference sequence). In DNA form, the CDR3 reads TGTGCCAGTAGTATCGGCCCCTCAAACTACGAGCAGTACTTC. It translates to CASSIGPSNYEQYF. Full variable domain (outside the CDR3, taken from reference TRBV19 and TRBJ2-7): DGGITQSPKYLFRKEGQNVTLSCEQNLNHDAMYWYRQDPGQGLRLIYYSQIVNDFQKGDIAEGYSVSREKKESFPLTVTSAQKNPTAFYLCASSIGPSNYEQYFGPGTRLTVT.

This clonotype has just a few counts. Just one base apart from a much larger clone, this may be a read error. The V gene is TRBV12-3 or TRBV12-4, the J gene TRBJ2-3; a possible D gene is TRBD1 (5 bases). The ends were cut back, 8 bases at V and 4 bases at J, with 13 bases in the middle. The CDR3 totals 13 residues. CDR3 DNA: TGTGCCAGCCACCCTTGGGGCGCAGATACGCAGTATTTT. This gives the protein CASHPWGADTQYF.

This clonotype was detected ten times or more. J is TRBJ2-3 and V is TRBV7-2, with 14 positions matching TRBD2. CDR1 and CDR2 from the germline V gene are SGHTA and FQGNSA. J lost 6 bases, V lost 5 bases, and 10 bases had no gene match. The CDR3 is 17 residues long. CDR3 in amino acids: CASSPPGLAGVSDTQYF. The CDR3 DNA sequence: TGTGCCAGCAGCCCGCCGGGACTAGCGGGAGTATCCGATACGCAGTATTTT.

This clonotype has at least ten counts. This chain uses TRBV5-1 with TRBJ2-5; D unclear. Germline CDR1 and CDR2: SGHRS and YFSETQ. V was cut by 1 base and J by 4 bases, with 5 bases left in between. The CDR3 contains 12 residues. In DNA, the CDR3 is TGCGCCAGCAGCTTGACAGCAGAGACCCAGTACTTC. Protein product: CASSLTAETQYF.

This clonotype showed up many times. V is TRBV5-1 and J is TRBJ2-7, with 9 bases fitting TRBD2. The CDR3 is 16 residues long. V shed 0 bases, J shed 1 base, and the junction held 5 bases outside the gene matches. The germline V gene has CDR1 SGHRS and CDR2 YFSETQ. CDR3 loop: CASSLGLAAPSYEQYF. The CDR3 DNA is TGCGCCAGCAGCTTGGGACTAGCGGCCCCATCCTACGAGCAGTACTTC. Using reference TRBV5-1 and TRBJ2-7 for the parts outside the CDR3, the full variable domain is KAGVTQTPRYLIKTRGQQVTLSCSPISGHRSVSWYQQTPGQGLQFLFEYFSETQRNKGNFPGRFSGRQFSNSRSEMNVSTLELGDSALYLCASSLGLAAPSYEQYFGPGTRLTVT.

The V call is TRBV12-3 or TRBV12-4, the J call TRBJ2-5, with 11 bases that match TRBD2. V trimming: 6 bases; J trimming: 3 bases; junction bases outside the gene matches: 6. The CDR3 is made up of 15 amino acids. The CDR3 is CASSKTSGKKETQYF. In nucleotides, the CDR3 is TGTGCCAGCAGCAAGACTAGCGGGAAAAAAGAGACCCAGTACTTC.

This clonotype was recorded at least ten times. V gene TRBV7-2 combines with J gene TRBJ1-1, with no clear D. CDR1 is SGHTA, CDR2 FQGNSA, per germline. Trimming took off 5 bases at V and 0 bases at J, with 10 bases between the two ends. The CDR3 totals 14 residues. This chain's CDR3 is CASSPSVVNTEAFF. CDR3 DNA sequence: TGTGCCAGCAGCCCTTCGGTTGTGAACACTGAAGCTTTCTTT.

This chain uses TRBV6-6 with TRBJ2-7; D is ambiguous. V was pared by 7 bases and J by 9 bases, with 19 bases between. The germline CDR1 and CDR2 sequences are MNHNY and SVGAGI (reference sequence). The CDR3 spans 13 residues. CDR3 sequence: CASNSQLTPRQYF. CDR3 bases: TGTGCCAGCAATTCCCAGCTGACCCCGAGGCAGTACTTC.

This clonotype was seen at least ten times. The junction departs from the called germline gene at one end, perhaps through a read error. The chain uses TRBV14 and TRBJ2-5; D not certain. This CDR3 spans 13 amino acids. CDR1 is SGHDN and CDR2 is FVKESK in the germline V gene. The CDR3: CASSQDRTRPLDF. The CDR3 nucleotides read TGTGCCAGCAGCCAAGACCGCACCCGGCCTTTGGACTTC.

This clonotype was detected a few times. This chain links TRBV20-1 with TRBJ1-5; TRBD1 matches at 7 bases. J gave up 7 bases and V 3 bases, and 6 bases lay outside the gene matches. Germline V gene lookup returns CDR1 DFQATT and CDR2 SNEGSKA (reference sequence). CDR3 length: 13 residues. CDR3: CSARITGEQPQHF. DNA for the CDR3: TGCAGTGCTAGGATTACAGGGGAACAGCCCCAGCATTTT.

This clonotype was picked up many times. The chain combines TRBV25-1 with TRBJ2-7, with D possibly being TRBD2 (6 bases). Germline V gives CDR1 MGHDK, CDR2 SYGVNS. Trimming left V 6 bases short and J 3 bases short, with 15 bases between. The CDR3 spans 14 residues. CDR3 region: CASRSSGGSYEQYF. For the CDR3, the DNA is TGTGCCAGCAGGTCTTCCGGGGGAAGCTACGAGCAGTACTTC.

This clonotype was seen a few times. The chain couples TRBV11-1 to TRBJ2-1; 9 bases align to TRBD1. The length of the CDR3 is 18 residues. From germline, CDR1 is SGHAT and CDR2 FQDESV (reference sequence). V was clipped by 8 bases and J by 4 bases; unmatched bases: 18. The CDR3 region has the DNA TGTGCCAGCGGGGCTAGCGGACAGGGGCGCCTCTCTTACAATGAGCAGTTCTTC. It codes for CASGASGQGRLSYNEQFF.

This clonotype was picked up a small number of times. The J gene is TRBJ2-1, the V gene TRBV20-1; possibly TRBD2 for D (5 bases). Trimming pared 0 bases from V and 9 bases from J, leaving 6 bases between. This CDR3 has 11 residues. Per germline, CDR1 DFQATT and CDR2 SNEGSKA (reference sequence). This CDR3 reads CSARDGGEQFF. In nucleotides, the CDR3 is TGCAGTGCTAGAGATGGAGGTGAGCAGTTCTTC.

This clonotype was counted many times. The CDR3 sequence is CASSFGGTGGTGANVLTF. The CDR3 nucleotides are TGTGCCAGCAGTTTCGGGGGGACAGGGGGTACAGGGGCCAACGTCCTGACTTTC. The chain links TRBV6-5 to TRBJ2-6, with 11 bases that match TRBD1. The germline V gene encodes CDR1 MNHEY and CDR2 SVGAGI. The length of the CDR3 is 18 residues. The V gene end was trimmed by 4 bases and the J gene end by 4 bases; junction bases not matched to a gene: 9.

This clonotype was recorded many times. The V and J genes are TRBV10-3 and TRBJ2-1; the match to TRBD2 covers 7 bases. CDR1 is ENHRY, CDR2 SYGVKD, per germline. V was clipped by 3 bases and J by 7 bases; unmatched bases: 12. This CDR3 contains 16 residues. The CDR3 bases are TGTGCCATCAGTGAATCACTGGGCGGGAGTAGAAATGAGCAGTTCTTC. The encoded protein is CAISESLGGSRNEQFF.

The chain combines TRBV11-2 with TRBJ2-1; D is perhaps TRBD1 or TRBD2 (9 bases each). V lost 5 bases and J lost 10, with 30 bases in between. Germline-derived CDR1 and CDR2 are SGHAT and FQNNGV. The CDR3 is 18 residues long. The CDR3 sequence: CASSPGTGRAGGSGEQFF. The CDR3 region has the DNA TGTGCCAGCAGCCCGGGGACAGGGCGCGCGGGAGGGTCGGGCGAGCAGTTCTTC.

This clonotype was seen at least ten times. The rearrangement links TRBV5-1 to TRBJ1-6; D unclear. CDR1 is SGHRS, CDR2 YFSETQ, per germline. Trimming stripped 3 bases from V and 6 bases from J, with 10 bases between. This CDR3 contains 14 residues. The CDR3 DNA sequence: TGCGCCAGCAGCTGGGGAAGCGCTAATTCACCCCTCCACTTT. Translation gives CASSWGSANSPLHF.

In its sample, this clonotype was seen many times. The chain carries TRBV25-1 and TRBJ2-3; no clear D. V dropped 0 bases and J dropped 14 bases, with 15 bases sitting between them. From germline, CDR1 is MGHDK and CDR2 SYGVNS. The length of the CDR3 is 13 residues. CDR3 sequence (DNA): TGTGCCAGCAGTGAATATATTGGTAGCAACCGGTATTTT. Amino acid sequence: CASSEYIGSNRYF.

The rearrangement joins TRBV5-1 to TRBJ2-1; TRBD1 is a possible D gene (6 bases). The CDR3 loop spans 12 amino acids. Germline V gives CDR1 SGHRS, CDR2 YFSETQ. V lost 4 bases to trimming and J lost 9 bases, with 11 bases between them. The CDR3 DNA reads as TGCGCCAGCAGCCTCCAGGGGTCTGAGCAGTTCTTC. Protein: CASSLQGSEQFF.

This clonotype was picked up many times. This sequence joins TRBV5-5 and TRBJ2-1; D not certain. CDR3 length: 14 amino acids. Germline V CDR1 and CDR2: SGHKS, YYEKEE (reference sequence). The V end lost 0 bases, the J end lost 10 bases, and 14 bases lay between the germline ends. This chain's CDR3 is CASSLEGMGWEQFF. The CDR3 DNA follows: TGTGCCAGCAGCTTGGAGGGTATGGGGTGGGAGCAGTTCTTC.

Only a few counts were recorded for this clonotype. The chain recombines TRBV7-2 with TRBJ1-6; no clear D. Trimming pared 3 bases from V and 10 bases from J, leaving 13 bases between. CDR1 and CDR2 from the germline V gene are SGHTA and FQGNSA. This CDR3 is 14 amino acids long. CDR3 in DNA: TGTGCCAGCAGCTTTATTGGGGTAAAGTCACCCCTCCACTTT. It translates to CASSFIGVKSPLHF.

The rearrangement uses TRBV7-2 and TRBJ1-3; D remains unclear. V lost 6 bases and J lost 0, with 9 bases in between. The CDR3 is made up of 14 amino acids. The germline gives CDR1 SGHTA, CDR2 FQGNSA. The CDR3 DNA reads TGTGCCAGCAGGACGGGGAGCTCTGGAAACACCATATATTTT. Translation: CASRTGSSGNTIYF.

Notes on this clonotype: The germline gene is not matched at one end of the junction; a read error may be the cause. The rearrangement joins TRBV20-1 to TRBJ2-7, with D perhaps being TRBD1 or TRBD2 (5 bases each). CDR1 and CDR2 (germline): DFQATT, SNEGSKA (reference sequence). This CDR3 has 17 residues. This CDR3 reads CCARTLDRDESSYEQYF. For the CDR3, the DNA is TGCTGTGCTAGAACCTTGGACCGGGACGAGAGCTCCTACGAGCAGTACTTC.

This clonotype appeared many times. This sequence joins TRBV10-3 and TRBJ2-7; TRBD2 agrees at 7 bases. V lost 4 bases and J lost 1; bases outside the gene matches: 10. The CDR3 runs to 16 residues. CDR1 and CDR2 (germline): ENHRY, SYGVKD. CDR3 in amino acids: CAISAGGSYGSYEQYF. The CDR3, as DNA: TGTGCCATCAGTGCTGGCGGGAGCTATGGGTCCTACGAGCAGTACTTC.

This clonotype was seen repeatedly, ten times or more. The rearrangement uses TRBV6-1 and TRBJ2-7, with 7 bases lining up with TRBD1. CDR1 is MNHNS and CDR2 is SASEGT in the germline V gene. V shed 6 bases and J 1 base; nucleotides not matched to a gene: 6. The CDR3 has 14 residues. For the CDR3, the DNA is TGTGCCAGCAGCCTAAACAGGGGATCCTACGAGCAGTACTTC. It translates to CASSLNRGSYEQYF.

This clonotype was seen many times. V usage is TRBV5-1 and J usage is TRBJ2-3; D ambiguous. V dropped 4 bases and J dropped 5 bases, with 14 bases sitting between them. The CDR3 consists of 14 residues. CDR1 and CDR2 from the germline V gene are SGHRS and YFSETQ. The chain's CDR3 is CASSPLTPRDTQYF. The CDR3 DNA is TGCGCCAGCAGCCCGCTGACTCCCAGAGATACGCAGTATTTT.

This clonotype was recorded at least ten times. The genes are TRBV20-1 and TRBJ2-1; perhaps TRBD2 as D (5 bases). The CDR3 spans 11 residues. V lost 7 bases, J lost 4 bases, and 8 bases lay in between. Germline V CDR1 and CDR2: DFQATT, SNEGSKA (reference sequence). The CDR3 region has the DNA TGCAGTGGGAAGCGGTACAATGAGCAGTTCTTC. The encoded protein is CSGKRYNEQFF.